The 25 T cell receptor beta chains presented below share a single source sample, sequenced in a study of T cells in Graves' hyperthyroidism and ophthalmopathy. The TCR beta CDR3 regions underwent amplification using RNA transcripts as the source. Carried out on the TCR CDR3, a first-round RT-PCR used the HTBI primer set. In TCRdb, the multiplex PCR reads were re-called with MiXCR into one record per CDR3 protein. Among about 500,000 distinct CDR3 sequences listed, about 46% were seen once. Sequenced sample: peripheral blood or thyroid tissue (not recorded which). Every receptor here comes from an adult woman with Graves' disease, either hyperthyroidism or ophthalmopathy (not recorded which).

This chain uses TRBV20-1 with TRBJ1-2; D remains ambiguous. Germline V gene sequence: CDR1 DFQATT, CDR2 SNEGSKA (reference sequence). The CDR3 is made up of 8 amino acids. V dropped 5 bases and J dropped 11 bases, with 6 bases sitting between them. DNA of the CDR3: TGCAGTGCTGGAGGGTACACCTTC. Translation: CSAGGYTF.

In regard to this clonotype: An end of the junction does not agree with germline; a read error may underlie this. The chain links TRBV7-2 to TRBJ2-6; D remains unclear. Per the germline V gene, CDR1 is SGHTA and CDR2 is FQGNSA. The CDR3 totals 16 residues. The CDR3 protein is CASSPAGASGANVLTF. In DNA form, the CDR3 reads TGCGCCAGCAGCCCCGCAGGAGCCTCTGGGGCCAACGTCCTGACTTTC.

The chain recombines TRBV4-1 with TRBJ1-3; possible D gene TRBD1, 5 bases. Germline V CDR1 and CDR2: MGHRA, YSYEKL. This CDR3 has 14 residues. Trimming stripped 4 bases from V and 8 bases from J, with 15 bases between. The CDR3 nucleotides are TGCGCCAGCAGCCTTACACAGGCCAAGGACACCATATATTTT. Encoded protein: CASSLTQAKDTIYF.

In regard to this clonotype: Just one base apart from a much larger clone, this may be a read error. The conserved closing phenylalanine or tryptophan is absent in this CDR3, likely reflecting a read error. The chain is built from TRBV4-1 and TRBJ2-5; tentatively, D is TRBD1 (6 bases). Germline assignment: CDR1 MGHRA and CDR2 YSYEKL. The CDR3 runs to 16 residues. Trimming left V 0 bases short and J 5 bases short, with 16 bases between. CDR3 sequence: CASSQDQGTSVETQYL. CDR3 coding DNA: TGCGCCAGCAGCCAAGATCAAGGGACAAGTGTTGAGACCCAGTACCTC.

This clonotype has more than one count but fewer than ten. J is TRBJ2-2 and V is TRBV2; a weak D match, TRBD2 (5 bases). V lost 0 bases and J 6 bases, leaving 5 bases between the germline ends. Germline assignment: CDR1 SNHLY and CDR2 FYNNEI. The CDR3 spans 13 residues. CDR3 in amino acids: CASSEAGAGELFF. The DNA of the CDR3 is TGTGCCAGCAGTGAAGCGGGAGCCGGGGAGCTGTTTTTT.

This clonotype was detected many times. This chain uses TRBV19 with TRBJ1-5, with D tentatively TRBD1 (5 bases). CDR3 length equals 17 residues. V shed 3 bases and J shed 8 bases, with 23 bases lying between them. Germline values: CDR1 LNHDA, CDR2 SQIVND (reference sequence). The CDR3 DNA reads TGTGCCAGTAGTATTACGGGGAGGGGAGTGGGGCCTGAGCCCCAGCATTTT. Translating gives CASSITGRGVGPEPQHF.

This clonotype appeared many times. The chain links TRBV6-2 or TRBV6-3 to TRBJ2-5, with D uncertain. Germline-derived CDR1 and CDR2 are MNHEY and SVGEGT. The CDR3 is 11 residues long. V lost 11 bases and J 4 bases, leaving 11 bases between the germline ends. CDR3 protein: CALAVGETQYF. CDR3 coding DNA: TGTGCCTTGGCGGTGGGAGAGACCCAGTACTTC.

The rearrangement uses TRBV24-1 and TRBJ1-1; possible D gene TRBD1, 6 bases. The CDR3 totals 15 residues. From germline, CDR1 is KGHDR and CDR2 SFDVKD. The V and J ends lost 7 bases and 2 bases respectively, with 16 bases between them. In DNA form, the CDR3 reads TGTGCCACCAGGGGTAGGGGGGCTGGAAACACTGAAGCTTTCTTT. It is translated as CATRGRGAGNTEAFF.

V is TRBV6-6 and J is TRBJ1-1; D is undetermined. The CDR3 is made up of 13 amino acids. Germline assignment: CDR1 MNHNY and CDR2 SVGAGI (reference sequence). V was shortened by 5 bases and J by 0 bases, with 7 bases between the two germline ends. The CDR3 coding sequence is TGTGCCAGCAGTCATAACTTGAACACTGAAGCTTTCTTT. It codes for CASSHNLNTEAFF.

This clonotype appeared a few times. The gene calls are TRBV29-1 and TRBJ2-7; 11 nucleotides line up with TRBD1. Losses at the gene ends were 5 bases for V and 5 bases for J; bases not matched to a gene: 8. The CDR3 has 14 amino acids. Looked up from germline, CDR1 is SQVTM and CDR2 is ANQGSEA. CDR3 sequence (DNA): TGCAGCGTTCTGAGGGACAGGGGGTTGAACGAGCAGTACTTC. The encoded protein is CSVLRDRGLNEQYF.

This clonotype turned up a few times. The rearrangement joins TRBV2 to TRBJ2-1; D is possibly TRBD2 (6 bases). The germline V gene has CDR1 SNHLY and CDR2 FYNNEI. This CDR3 spans 15 amino acids. Trimming removed 3 bases from V and 0 bases from J, with 9 bases in between. The CDR3 DNA follows: TGTGCCAGCAGTGAGGAGGGGAGCTCCTACAATGAGCAGTTCTTC. It specifies CASSEEGSSYNEQFF.

Points on this clonotype: At one boundary the junction diverges from the germline segment, which might be a read error. V is TRBV12-3 or TRBV12-4 and J is TRBJ2-5; D remains unclear. There are 12 residues in the CDR3. In DNA, the CDR3 is TGTGCCACCAGTTTGGAAAAAGAGACCCAGTACTTC. It is translated as CATSLEKETQYF.

This chain connects TRBV10-3 to TRBJ1-6; 7 positions match TRBD1. Germline CDR1 ENHRY, CDR2 SYGVKD. This CDR3 region has 14 residues. With 6 bases clipped from V and 7 bases from J, the junction kept 6 bases outside the gene matches. CDR3 nucleotide sequence: TGTGCCATCAGAGAGGACAGGCAGAATTCACCCCTCCACTTT. It encodes CAIREDRQNSPLHF.

This chain connects TRBV4-2 to TRBJ2-5; 11 bases are a match to TRBD2. Losses at the gene ends were 5 bases for V and 5 bases for J; bases not matched to a gene: 13. Germline lookup yields CDR1 LGHNA and CDR2 YNFKEQ. There are 17 residues in the CDR3. The DNA for the CDR3 is TGTGCCAGCAGCTCGCAGGGGGGACTAGCGGTGGGGGAGACCCAGTACTTC. Translated, it gives CASSSQGGLAVGETQYF.

This clonotype has at least ten counts. This chain joins TRBV12-3 or TRBV12-4 and TRBJ1-2, with D possibly being TRBD1 (5 bases). CDR3 size: 13 residues. The V and J ends lost 5 bases and 5 bases respectively, with 12 bases between them. The CDR3 spells CASSLGTEYGYTF. In nucleotides, the CDR3 is TGTGCCAGCAGTCTCGGGACCGAGTATGGCTACACCTTC.

The rearrangement joins TRBV2 to TRBJ1-4; D uncertain. This CDR3 spans 13 amino acids. V was trimmed by 6 bases and J by 8 bases, leaving 13 bases between them. In germline, CDR1 is SNHLY, CDR2 FYNNEI. CDR3 in amino acids: CASRTNREEKLFF. DNA of the CDR3: TGTGCCAGCAGAACAAACCGGGAGGAAAAACTGTTTTTT.

Details on this clonotype: An end of the junction does not agree with germline; a read error may underlie this. The chain employs TRBV7-8 and TRBJ2-2, with TRBD1 matching over 7 bases. From germline, CDR1 is SGHVS and CDR2 FQNEAQ. The CDR3 is made up of 15 amino acids. Here the CDR3 reads CASSSRDSYTGEPFF. The CDR3 DNA sequence: TGTGCCAGCAGTTCAAGGGACAGCTACACCGGGGAGCCGTTTTTT. The full variable domain, in which reference TRBV7-8 and TRBJ2-2 provide the parts outside the CDR3, is GAGVSQSPRYKVAKRGQDVALRCDPISGHVSLFWYQQALGQGPEFLTYFQNEAQLDKSGLPSDRFFAERPEGSVSTLKIQRTQQEDSAVYLCASSSRDSYTGEPFFGEGSRLTVL.

This clonotype was seen ten or more times. The rearrangement uses TRBV7-2 and TRBJ2-5; 7 bases are shared with TRBD1. The V gene's germline CDR1 is SGHTA and CDR2 FQGNSA. This CDR3 spans 16 amino acids. The trim removed 3 bases at V and 7 bases at J, leaving 14 bases unmatched. This CDR3 reads CASSFGESASGGTQYF. The CDR3 DNA follows: TGTGCCAGCAGCTTTGGAGAGTCCGCCTCAGGGGGGACCCAGTACTTC.

V usage is TRBV2 and J usage is TRBJ1-4; the match to TRBD1 covers 7 bases. The CDR3 contains 14 residues. Looked up from germline, CDR1 is SNHLY and CDR2 is FYNNEI. Unmatched junction bases numbered 8, after V lost 5 bases and J lost 8 bases. The DNA of the CDR3 is TGTGCCAGCAGTTTGGGACAGTTGAAGGAAAAACTGTTTTTT. Encoded protein: CASSLGQLKEKLFF. Using reference TRBV2 and TRBJ1-4 for the parts outside the CDR3, the full variable domain is EPEVTQTPSHQVTQMGQEVILRCVPISNHLYFYWYRQILGQKVEFLVSFYNNEISEKSEIFDDQFSVERPDGSNFTLKIRSTKLEDSAMYFCASSLGQLKEKLFFGSGTQLSVL.

This clonotype was counted at least ten times. The chain couples TRBV20-1 to TRBJ2-7; D is perhaps TRBD1 (6 bases). Trimming left V 5 bases short and J 0 bases short, with 14 bases between. Germline loops: CDR1 DFQATT, CDR2 SNEGSKA (reference sequence). CDR3 length equals 14 residues. The DNA for the CDR3 is TGCAGTGCTGACAGGACCGACACCTCCTACGAGCAGTACTTC. Amino acids: CSADRTDTSYEQYF.

This clonotype was picked up a small number of times. V is TRBV25-1 and J is TRBJ1-2, with a weak D call TRBD1 (5 bases). The V gene lost 4 bases and the J gene lost 2 bases, with 14 bases spanning the gap. This CDR3 is 15 amino acids long. Per the germline V gene, CDR1 is MGHDK and CDR2 is SYGVNS. The CDR3 reads CASSASAGPNYGYTF. CDR3 sequence (DNA): TGTGCCAGCAGTGCTAGCGCAGGGCCAAACTATGGCTACACCTTC.

This clonotype was seen at least ten times. The J gene is TRBJ1-2, the V gene TRBV25-1, with no clear D. The CDR3 has 11 residues. Trimming removed 4 bases at V and 8 bases at J, with 8 bases between. Germline CDR1 is MGHDK and CDR2 is SYGVNS. CDR3 loop: CASSGSVGYTF. For the CDR3, the DNA is TGTGCCAGCAGTGGATCCGTCGGCTACACCTTC.

The chain links TRBV7-9 to TRBJ1-2, with a weak D call TRBD1 (5 bases). The CDR3 is 17 amino acids. The V gene lost 5 bases and the J gene lost 0 bases, with 19 bases spanning the gap. Germline loops: CDR1 SEHNR, CDR2 FQNEAQ (reference sequence). DNA for the CDR3: TGTGCCAGCAGCCGTGACAGCTTTCCTGAAACTAACTATGGCTACACCTTC. This codes for CASSRDSFPETNYGYTF.

The rearrangement joins TRBV29-1 to TRBJ1-5, with 7 bases lining up with TRBD1. This CDR3 region has 14 residues. The ends lost 7 bases at V and 3 bases at J; junction bases unmatched: 9. The germline V gene has CDR1 SQVTM and CDR2 ANQGSEA. The CDR3 is CSASAGTVNQPQHF. The CDR3 DNA follows: TGCAGCGCTTCAGCCGGGACAGTCAATCAGCCCCAGCATTTT.

Regarding this clonotype: Possible read error: a much larger clone is one base away. The V gene is TRBV10-3, the J gene TRBJ1-4, with 10 bases lining up with TRBD1. V was pared by 4 bases and J by 6 bases, with 2 bases of the junction left unmatched. CDR1 ENHRY and CDR2 SYGVKD come from the germline V gene. The CDR3 covers 14 residues. DNA for the CDR3: TGTGCCATCAGTGGGACAGGGGGAGATGAAAAACTGTTTTTT. This translates into CAISGTGGDEKLFF.